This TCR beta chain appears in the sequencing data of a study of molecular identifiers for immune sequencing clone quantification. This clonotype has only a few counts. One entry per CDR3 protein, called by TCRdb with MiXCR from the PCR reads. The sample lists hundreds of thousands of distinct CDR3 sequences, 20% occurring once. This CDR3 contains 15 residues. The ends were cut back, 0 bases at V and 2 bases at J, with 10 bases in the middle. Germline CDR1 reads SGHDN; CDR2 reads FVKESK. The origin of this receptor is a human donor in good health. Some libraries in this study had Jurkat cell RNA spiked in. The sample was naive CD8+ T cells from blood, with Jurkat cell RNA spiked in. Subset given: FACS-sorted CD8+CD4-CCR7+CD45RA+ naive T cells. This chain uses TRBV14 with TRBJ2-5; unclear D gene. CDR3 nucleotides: TGTGCCAGCAGCCAAGACGGGTCGGGTCAAGAGACCCAGTACTTC. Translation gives CASSQDGSGQETQYF.